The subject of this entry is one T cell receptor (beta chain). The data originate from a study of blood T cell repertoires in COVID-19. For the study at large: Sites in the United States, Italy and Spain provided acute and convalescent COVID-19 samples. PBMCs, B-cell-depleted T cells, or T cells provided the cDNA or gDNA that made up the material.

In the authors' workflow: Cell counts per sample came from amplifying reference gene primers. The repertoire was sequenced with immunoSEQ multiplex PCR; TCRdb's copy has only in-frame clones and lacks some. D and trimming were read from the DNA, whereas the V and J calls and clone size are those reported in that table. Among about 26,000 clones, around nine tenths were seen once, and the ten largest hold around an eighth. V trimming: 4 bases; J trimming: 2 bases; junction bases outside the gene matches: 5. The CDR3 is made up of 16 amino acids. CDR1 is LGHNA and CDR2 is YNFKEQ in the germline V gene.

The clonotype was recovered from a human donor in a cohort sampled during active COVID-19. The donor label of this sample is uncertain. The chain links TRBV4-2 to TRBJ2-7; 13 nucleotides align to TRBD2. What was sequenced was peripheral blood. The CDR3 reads CASSRRGLAGPYEQYF. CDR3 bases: TGTGCCAGCAGCCGCCGGGGACTAGCGGGGCCCTACGAGCAGTACTTC.